The rows below give T cell receptor beta chains drawn from one sample of a study of metastatic and nonmetastatic thyroid tumors. From the PCR reads, TCRdb re-called clones with MiXCR. The table lists more than 40,000 clones, about 3.3% of them singletons. Material: blood. Receptor source: a female donor with papillary thyroid cancer or a benign thyroid nodule (not recorded which). Some clones in this sample may be carry-over from other donors' samples. CDR3s include the opening cysteine and the closing phenylalanine or tryptophan.

j_call v_call cdr3_aa
TRBJ2-1 TRBV28 CASSLTGVGVDEQFF
TRBJ2-5 TRBV30 CAWTGGTGWETQYF
TRBJ2-1 TRBV24-1 CATSVWNEQFF
TRBJ1-6 TRBV30 CAWSGTGPGGISPLHF
TRBJ1-5 TRBV20-1 CSARKSNQPQHF
TRBJ2-5 TRBV12-5 CASGLGSGGTQETQYF
TRBJ2-1 TRBV5-6 CASSSFMGIGEQFF
TRBJ1-4 TRBV29-1 CSAGLAGKLFF
TRBJ2-3 TRBV4-1 CASSQDLAGGLSRTDTQYF
TRBJ2-1 TRBV4-1 CASSQEGETADYNEQFF
TRBJ1-5 TRBV19 CASSIMGQGERNQPQHF
TRBJ1-4 TRBV11-2 CASSLSASRINEKLFF
TRBJ1-6 TRBV19 CASSISGTGVGSPLHF
TRBJ1-2 TRBV2 CASSGQGTWGYTF
TRBJ2-7 TRBV7-2 CASSMTGTHEQYF
TRBJ1-1 TRBV5-1 CASSLDAGGNTEAFF
TRBJ1-3 TRBV2 CASSGVAGNTIYF
TRBJ2-1 TRBV6-6 CASGYSRTWNSEQFF
TRBJ2-7 TRBV7-8 CAGSRDIGTSSYEQYF
TRBJ2-7 TRBV11-2 CASSPRGFYEQYF
TRBJ2-3 TRBV20-1 CSASTGWGTDTQYF
TRBJ2-7 TRBV20-1 CSARVLAGDEQYF
TRBJ1-2 TRBV2 CASSEDSSYGYTF
TRBJ2-1 TRBV14 CASSRWTSGSAEQFF
TRBJ2-4 TRBV6-2/TRBV6-3 CASSSDRTVAKNIQYF
TRBJ2-7 TRBV6-1 CASSERWDEQYF
TRBJ1-3 TRBV6-1 CASSFPGTDGNTIYF
TRBJ1-2 TRBV5-1 CASSYSSGQVGNYGYTF
TRBJ1-5 TRBV6-5 CASSYSITGNQPQHF
TRBJ1-5 TRBV2 CASSGSVYSNQPQHF
TRBJ2-7 TRBV11-2 CASSLGQGAYEQYF
TRBJ1-2 TRBV20-1 CSAPSPAGALLGNYGYTF
TRBJ2-3 TRBV25-1 CASSGGDGGSTDTQYF
TRBJ2-2 TRBV9 CASSETLLAGGTTGELFF
TRBJ1-1 TRBV30 CAWSVGTGNVVEAFF
TRBJ1-6 TRBV7-8 CASSLPPRRSNSPLHF
TRBJ2-2 TRBV6-1 CASRGTSGTHGELFF
TRBJ2-7 TRBV27 CASTPGTNLYEQYF
TRBJ2-6 TRBV5-4 CASSVGGANVLTF
TRBJ1-5 TRBV7-8 CASSQTGSNQPQHF
TRBJ2-3 TRBV27 CASSFPNGRTSVEMSTDTQYF
TRBJ2-3 TRBV6-4 CASSDSTSGGNTQYF
TRBJ2-7 TRBV6-1 CASSTRGTAYEQYF
TRBJ2-1 TRBV20-1 CSTTAPGLAGSRGEQFF
TRBJ1-1 TRBV3-1 CASSQDATAEAFF
TRBJ2-1 TRBV12-3/TRBV12-4 CASSPRAGGDNEQFF
TRBJ2-1 TRBV7-2 CASSLAYEQFF
TRBJ2-2 TRBV6-4 CASSGGSTGELFF
TRBJ2-7 TRBV7-2 CASNGQGAYEQYF
TRBJ1-4 TRBV7-9 CASSLGGGQHNEKLFF
TRBJ2-1 TRBV28 CASSWWGLEQFF
TRBJ1-1 TRBV5-6 CASTPTGNTEAFF